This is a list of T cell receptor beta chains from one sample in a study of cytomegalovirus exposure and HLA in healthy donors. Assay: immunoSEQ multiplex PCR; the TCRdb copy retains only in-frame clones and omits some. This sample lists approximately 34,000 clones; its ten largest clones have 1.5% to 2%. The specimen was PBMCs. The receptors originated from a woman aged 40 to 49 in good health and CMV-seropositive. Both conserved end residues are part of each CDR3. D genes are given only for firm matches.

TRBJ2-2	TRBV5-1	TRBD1	TGCGCCAGCATGGAACAGGGGGCGTCCGGGGAGCTGTTTTTT	CASMEQGASGELFF
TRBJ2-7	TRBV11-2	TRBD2	TGTGCCAGCAGCCTGGGGACTAGCTTCCACTTC	CASSLGTSFHF
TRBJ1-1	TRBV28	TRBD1	TGTGCCAGCAGCACCGGCGGACAGGGTAACACTGAAGCTTTCTTT	CASSTGGQGNTEAFF
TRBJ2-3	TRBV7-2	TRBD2	TGTGCCAGCAGCTTAGTTCGGGGGGGGAACACAGATACGCAGTATTTT	CASSLVRGGNTDTQYF
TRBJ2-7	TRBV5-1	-	TGCGCCAGCAGCTTCGACCGGGGGTTAGTCTACGAGCAGTACTTC	CASSFDRGLVYEQYF
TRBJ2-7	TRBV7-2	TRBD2	TGTGCCAGCAGCCGGACTAGCGGGGACCTGCAGTACTTC	CASSRTSGDLQYF
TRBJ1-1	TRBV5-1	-	TGCGCCAGCAGCTTGCTTCAGGGAGGAGGGACTGAAGCTTTCTTT	CASSLLQGGGTEAFF
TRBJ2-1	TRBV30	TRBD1	TGTGCCTGGAGTCTACTGACAGGGGGAGAGCAGTTCTTC	CAWSLLTGGEQFF
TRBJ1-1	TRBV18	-	TGTGCCAGCTCACGAAACCAGGGCCTAACTGAAGCTTTCTTT	CASSRNQGLTEAFF
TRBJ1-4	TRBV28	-	TGTTCCACAAAGCGGACCGGCCCCGGGGAAAAACTGTTTTTT	CSTKRTGPGEKLFF